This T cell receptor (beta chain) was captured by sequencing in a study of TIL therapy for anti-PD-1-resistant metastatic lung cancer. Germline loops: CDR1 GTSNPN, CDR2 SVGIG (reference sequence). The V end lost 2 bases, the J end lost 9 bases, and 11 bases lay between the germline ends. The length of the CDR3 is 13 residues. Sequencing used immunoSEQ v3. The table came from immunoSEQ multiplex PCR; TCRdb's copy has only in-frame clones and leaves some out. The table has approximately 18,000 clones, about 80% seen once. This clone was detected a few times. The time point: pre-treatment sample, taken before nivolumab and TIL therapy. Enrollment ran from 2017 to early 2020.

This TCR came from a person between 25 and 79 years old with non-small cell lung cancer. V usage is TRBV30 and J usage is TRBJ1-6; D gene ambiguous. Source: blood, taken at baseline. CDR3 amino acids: CAWSRGNSSPLHF. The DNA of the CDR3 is TGTGCCTGGAGTAGAGGGAACAGTTCACCCCTCCACTTT.